The 27 T cell receptor beta chains given below trace back to one sample, sequenced in a study of shared clonotypes between healthy human individuals. The assay was immunoSEQ multiplex PCR, and TCRdb's table has in-frame clones only and misses some. The table shows over a million clones, with around 97% occurring only once. The sequencing sample was made of naive CD4+ T cells sorted from blood. Sample subset: CD45RA+ positively selected. These receptors were obtained from a man under 40 in good health.

V and J are TRBV6-1 and TRBJ2-3, with 7 bases fitting TRBD2. The ends lost 4 bases at V and 0 bases at J; junction bases unmatched: 19. CDR1 and CDR2 (germline): MNHNS, SASEGT. The CDR3 sequence is 20 residues long. The chain's CDR3 is CASSAPGLNLPSLSTDTQYF. The CDR3 DNA is TGTGCCAGCAGTGCCCCGGGACTAAACCTACCATCCCTTAGCACAGATACGCAGTATTTT.

The V and J genes are TRBV5-4 and TRBJ2-7, with TRBD2 matching over 7 bases. J lost 2 bases, V lost 0 bases, and 5 bases had no gene match. The CDR3 contains 15 residues. Germline V gene lookup returns CDR1 SGHNT and CDR2 YYREEE (reference sequence). DNA for the CDR3: TGTGCCAGCAGCTTGGCCCCTAGCGGTACCTACGAGCAGTACTTC. Protein sequence: CASSLAPSGTYEQYF.

V is TRBV5-4 and J is TRBJ2-2; TRBD2 agrees at 11 bases. CDR1 is SGHNT and CDR2 is YYREEE in the germline V gene (reference sequence). This CDR3 region has 16 residues. V lost 4 bases and J lost 8; bases outside the gene matches: 10. The CDR3 region is CASSLSGRALPGELFF. CDR3 coding DNA: TGTGCCAGCAGCCTTAGCGGGAGGGCTTTACCTGGGGAGCTGTTTTTT.

The V and J genes are TRBV5-4 and TRBJ2-5, with 14 bases aligning to TRBD2. The V gene's germline CDR1 is SGHNT and CDR2 YYREEE (reference sequence). V was clipped by 3 bases and J by 6 bases; unmatched bases: 7. The CDR3 runs to 16 residues. CDR3 loop: CASSSGLAGGRQTQYF. CDR3 sequence (DNA): TGTGCCAGCAGCTCCGGACTAGCGGGAGGTAGACAGACCCAGTACTTC.

This clone was seen once. The V and J genes are TRBV4-1 and TRBJ1-4; D unresolved. Per germline, CDR1 MGHRA and CDR2 YSYEKL. Trimming took 3 bases from V and 2 from J, leaving 7 bases between them. The CDR3 covers 14 residues. CDR3 coding DNA: TGCGCCAGCAGCCAGGGTGTTACTAATGAAAAACTGTTTTTT. Encoded protein: CASSQGVTNEKLFF.

As DNA, the CDR3 is TGTGCCAGCAGCTCATTAGTAGATACGCAGTATTTT. The encoded protein is CASSSLVDTQYF. The chain couples TRBV11-2 to TRBJ2-3; no definite D call. Trimming cost V 4 bases and J 5 bases, with 7 bases left between them. Germline assignment: CDR1 SGHAT and CDR2 FQNNGV. CDR3 length: 12 amino acids.

This chain joins TRBV27 and TRBJ2-7; TRBD2 agrees at 8 bases. V was pared by 3 bases and J by 4 bases, with 14 bases of the junction left unmatched. This CDR3 has 17 residues. Germline V gene data show CDR1 as MNHEY and CDR2 as SMNVEV (reference sequence). CDR3 nucleotide sequence: TGTGCCAGCAGTTTTGCCCTGCTGGGGACTAGAGCTTACGAGCAGTACTTC. Residues: CASSFALLGTRAYEQYF.

This sequence joins TRBV7-9 and TRBJ2-5, with 12 bases identical to TRBD1. Germline V lookup: CDR1 SEHNR, CDR2 FQNEAQ (reference sequence). V dropped 4 bases and J dropped 5; count of bases not matched to a gene: 11. The CDR3 is 17 residues long. The CDR3 loop reads CASSSKTGTGGFETQYF. CDR3 DNA: TGTGCCAGCAGCTCAAAGACCGGGACAGGGGGCTTTGAGACCCAGTACTTC.

The V call is TRBV7-2, the J call TRBJ2-7; D is unclear. V lost 5 bases and J lost 4, with 12 bases in between. Germline assignment: CDR1 SGHTA and CDR2 FQGNSA. This CDR3 spans 13 amino acids. The CDR3 here is CASSPVNVYEQYF. CDR3 DNA: TGTGCCAGCAGCCCAGTGAACGTTTACGAGCAGTACTTC.

The genes are TRBV7-6 and TRBJ2-1; 10 bases align to TRBD2. The CDR3 runs to 16 residues. V dropped 5 bases and J dropped 8; count of bases not matched to a gene: 12. Germline lookup yields CDR1 SGHVS and CDR2 FNYEAQ. The CDR3 DNA reads as TGTGCCAGCAGCCTTATAGCGGGAGGCGATCATGATGAGCAGTTCTTC. Translating it yields CASSLIAGGDHDEQFF. Full variable domain (outside the CDR3, taken from reference TRBV7-6 and TRBJ2-1): GAGVSQSPRYKVTKRGQDVALRCDPISGHVSLYWYRQALGQGPEFLTYFNYEAQQDKSGLPNDRFSAERPEGSISTLTIQRTEQRDSAMYRCASSLIAGGDHDEQFFGPGTRLTVL.

The V call is TRBV28, the J call TRBJ1-2, with D unclear. In germline, CDR1 is MDHEN, CDR2 SYDVKM. Trimming removed 4 bases at V and 6 bases at J, with 9 bases between. The CDR3 has 12 amino acids. The CDR3 nucleotides are TGTGCCAGCAGTTATGGCGATCATGGCTACACCTTC. Its translation: CASSYGDHGYTF.

This chain uses TRBV4-1 with TRBJ1-3; no firm D call. Per germline, CDR1 MGHRA and CDR2 YSYEKL. Trimming shortened V by 4 bases and J by 4 bases, and 8 bases separated the two germline ends. This CDR3 is 13 amino acids long. The CDR3 nucleotides read TGCGCCAGCAGCCCCAGAATAGGAAACACCATATATTTT. It specifies CASSPRIGNTIYF.

The chain recombines TRBV4-1 with TRBJ2-5; TRBD2 aligns across 7 bases. V was clipped by 0 bases and J by 5 bases; unmatched bases: 6. The CDR3 loop spans 15 amino acids. Germline CDR1 MGHRA, CDR2 YSYEKL. In DNA form, the CDR3 reads TGCGCCAGCAGCCAAGAGAGCGGGGCATGGGAGACCCAGTACTTC. Its translation is CASSQESGAWETQYF.

The chain has TRBV7-2 and TRBJ2-5; possible D gene TRBD1, 6 bases. Germline V gene sequence: CDR1 SGHTA, CDR2 FQGNSA. V gave up 0 bases and J gave up 5 bases, with 16 bases separating them. The CDR3 length is 16 residues. This CDR3 is CASSLADGGPWETQYF. The CDR3 bases are TGTGCCAGCAGCTTAGCGGATGGGGGCCCTTGGGAGACCCAGTACTTC.

The chain links TRBV7-8 to TRBJ2-1; 13 bases agree with TRBD2. CDR1 SGHVS and CDR2 FQNEAQ come from the germline V gene. This CDR3 contains 19 residues. The trim removed 0 bases at V and 0 bases at J, leaving 5 bases unmatched. The CDR3 DNA sequence: TGTGCCAGCAGCTTAGCAAGACTAGCGGGAGGAAGCTCCTACAATGAGCAGTTCTTC. Residues: CASSLARLAGGSSYNEQFF. Full variable domain (outside the CDR3, taken from reference TRBV7-8 and TRBJ2-1): GAGVSQSPRYKVAKRGQDVALRCDPISGHVSLFWYQQALGQGPEFLTYFQNEAQLDKSGLPSDRFFAERPEGSVSTLKIQRTQQEDSAVYLCASSLARLAGGSSYNEQFFGPGTRLTVL.

CDR3 bases: TGTGCCAGCAGTGGGACTAGCGGGAGGGACCTCACAGATACGCAGTATTTT. As protein: CASSGTSGRDLTDTQYF. V gene TRBV6-1 combines with J gene TRBJ2-3; the match to TRBD2 covers 15 bases. The junction had 4 bases not matched to a gene; V was cut back by 4 bases and J by 2 bases. There are 17 residues in the CDR3. The germline gives CDR1 MNHNS, CDR2 SASEGT.

Concerning this clone itself: Other DNA sequences in the sample encode the same CDR3. The genes are TRBV28 and TRBJ1-1; a weak D match, TRBD1 (5 bases). The CDR3 loop spans 14 amino acids. Trimming took 3 bases from V and 1 from J, leaving 9 bases between them. Germline CDR1 reads MDHEN; CDR2 reads SYDVKM. The CDR3 nucleotides are TGTGCCAGCAGTTTTTCCGGGGGGAACACTGAAGCTTTCTTT. Translation: CASSFSGGNTEAFF.

This chain joins TRBV28 and TRBJ2-4; 8 nucleotides agree with TRBD1. This CDR3 has 17 residues. The V gene end was trimmed by 5 bases and the J gene end by 1 base; junction bases not matched to a gene: 10. CDR1 MDHEN and CDR2 SYDVKM come from the germline V gene. This CDR3 reads CASSHGQGLGAKNIQYF. The CDR3 nucleotides read TGTGCCAGCAGTCACGGACAGGGTTTGGGGGCCAAAAACATTCAGTACTTC.

In the case of this clone: This sample includes further DNA sequences coding for the same CDR3. CDR3 residues: CASSLAGTGTDTQYF. The CDR3 bases are TGTGCCAGCAGCTTGGCCGGGACAGGCACAGATACGCAGTATTTT. The V and J genes are TRBV5-6 and TRBJ2-3, with TRBD1 identical over 7 bases. Germline assignment: CDR1 SGHDT and CDR2 YYEEEE. After removal of 0 bases from V and 1 base from J, the junction contained 2 bases not matched to a gene. This CDR3 has 15 amino acids.

This clone occurred once. This chain connects TRBV20-1 to TRBJ1-3; D uncertain. With 6 bases removed from V and 4 bases from J, the gap between germline ends came to 7 bases. The germline gives CDR1 DFQATT, CDR2 SNEGSKA (reference sequence). This CDR3 has 11 residues. The CDR3 DNA follows: TGCAGTGCGATCTTGGGAAACACCATATATTTT. As protein: CSAILGNTIYF.

The V gene is TRBV7-9, the J gene TRBJ2-7, with TRBD1 matching over 8 bases. Germline V gene sequence: CDR1 SEHNR, CDR2 FQNEAQ (reference sequence). Germline trimming cut 1 base from V and 3 bases from J; bases unmatched to any gene: 5. The CDR3 contains 15 residues. This chain's CDR3 is CASSLGGTGNYEQYF. The CDR3 coding sequence is TGTGCCAGCAGCTTAGGCGGGACAGGTAACTACGAGCAGTACTTC.

J is TRBJ2-1 and V is TRBV7-9; 11 bases fit TRBD2. J gave up 9 bases and V 5 bases, and 6 bases lay outside the gene matches. Germline V gene lookup returns CDR1 SEHNR and CDR2 FQNEAQ (reference sequence). The CDR3 loop spans 14 amino acids. The CDR3 nucleotides read TGTGCCAGCAGCCCTAGCGGGGGGTCGGGTGAGCAGTTCTTC. Residues: CASSPSGGSGEQFF.

The chain has TRBV6-1 and TRBJ1-5; 7 bases are a match to TRBD1. CDR3 length equals 14 residues. CDR1 is MNHNS, CDR2 SASEGT, per germline. The V and J ends lost 7 bases and 3 bases, in that order; junction bases with no gene match: 6. The CDR3 coding sequence is TGTGCCAGCAACACAGGGGCTGCCAATCAGCCCCAGCATTTT. This translates into CASNTGAANQPQHF.

This rearrangement joins TRBV11-2 to TRBJ2-7; D is unclear. The V and J ends lost 1 base and 7 bases respectively, with 5 bases between them. In germline, CDR1 is SGHAT, CDR2 FQNNGV. This CDR3 contains 11 residues. CDR3 region: CASSLVWEQYF. The CDR3 nucleotides read TGTGCCAGCAGCTTAGTGTGGGAGCAGTACTTC.

This chain joins TRBV7-8 and TRBJ2-2, with a weak D call TRBD1 (5 bases). This CDR3 region has 14 residues. V lost 5 bases and J 3 bases, leaving 10 bases between the germline ends. Per germline, CDR1 SGHVS and CDR2 FQNEAQ. CDR3 sequence: CASSTTVYTGELFF. The CDR3 region has the DNA TGTGCCAGCAGCACGACAGTTTACACCGGGGAGCTGTTTTTT.

The rearrangement links TRBV5-6 to TRBJ2-5; the match to TRBD1 covers 8 bases. Germline CDR1 is SGHDT and CDR2 is YYEEEE. V lost 4 bases to trimming and J lost 5 bases; unmatched junction nucleotides: 7. This CDR3 region has 14 residues. CDR3 nucleotide sequence: TGTGCCAGCAGCCCGGGGCAGGGGGCTGAGACCCAGTACTTC. Protein sequence: CASSPGQGAETQYF. The entire variable domain, with the rest obtained from reference TRBV5-6 and TRBJ2-5, is as follows: DAGVTQSPTHLIKTRGQQVTLRCSPKSGHDTVSWYQQALGQGPQFIFQYYEEEERQRGNFPDRFSGHQFPNYSSELNVNALLLGDSALYLCASSPGQGAETQYFGPGTRLLVL.

This chain connects TRBV5-8 to TRBJ2-1, with 10 bases lining up with TRBD2. This CDR3 has 15 amino acids. With V trimmed by 1 base and J by 8 bases, 6 bases remained unmatched. Germline-derived CDR1 and CDR2 are SGHTS and YDEGEE. The CDR3 sequence: CASSLSQREGYEQFF. CDR3 bases: TGTGCCAGCAGCTTGTCGCAGCGGGAGGGCTATGAGCAGTTCTTC.